This T cell receptor beta chain was found in a study of blood T cells in healthy people across ages. Study observations and caveats: The study lacked donor CMV status, which possibly confounded expanded clonotype changes.

Alongside a J-beta primer mix, a sample-barcoded 5' primer served in a second PCR lasting roughly 7 to 12 cycles. Every individual sample yielded 3 million or more paired-end reads (each containing CDR3). TCRdb redid the calling of the 5' RACE reads with MiXCR, one entry per CDR3 protein. The sample lists hundreds of thousands of distinct CDR3 sequences, approximately 59% seen once, with roughly 34% in the top ten. This clonotype appeared a few times. As yet, its antigen is unknown. The sequence derives from a man in his 60s in good health. The sample consisted of blood.

DNA of the CDR3: TGTGCCAGCAGCCGACAGGCCTATAATGAAAAACTGTTTTTT. It yields the protein CASSRQAYNEKLFF. This chain links TRBV3-1 with TRBJ1-4, with TRBD1 as a possible D gene (6 bases). CDR1 is LGHDT and CDR2 is YNNKEL in the germline V gene (reference sequence). The V end was cut by 4 bases, the J end by 4 bases, with 10 bases between. The CDR3 runs 14 residues.